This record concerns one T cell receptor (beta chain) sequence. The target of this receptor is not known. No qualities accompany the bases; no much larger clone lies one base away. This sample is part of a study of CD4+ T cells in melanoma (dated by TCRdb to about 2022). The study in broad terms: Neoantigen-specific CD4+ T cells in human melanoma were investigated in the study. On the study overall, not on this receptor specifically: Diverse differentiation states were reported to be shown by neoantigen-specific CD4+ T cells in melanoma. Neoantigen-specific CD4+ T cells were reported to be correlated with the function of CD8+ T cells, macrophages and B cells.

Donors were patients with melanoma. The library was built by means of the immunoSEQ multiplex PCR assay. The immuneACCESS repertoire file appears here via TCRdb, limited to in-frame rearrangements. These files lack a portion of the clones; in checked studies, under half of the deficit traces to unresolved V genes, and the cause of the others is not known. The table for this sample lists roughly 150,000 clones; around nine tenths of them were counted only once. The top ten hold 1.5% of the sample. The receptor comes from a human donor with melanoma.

CDR3 reads: CASSEGQGRTEAFF. The bases are TGTGCCAGCAGTGAGGGACAGGGGAGGACTGAAGCTTTCTTT. The chain employs TRBV2 and TRBJ1-1, and TRBD1 aligns with 10 junction nucleotides. V trim: 3 bases; J trim: 5 bases; unmatched bases: 3. Reading the germline V gene gives CDR1 SNHLY and CDR2 FYNNEI. The CDR3 numbers 14 residues from cysteine through phenylalanine. Kept here is only the CDR3 DNA, which spans 42 bases and is read in frame from base 1.